This TCR beta chain is drawn from a study of early T cells in non-severe SARS-CoV-2 infection. Study-level background: The authors sequenced bulk RNA from unsorted whole blood, leaving chains unpaired.

Unique molecular identifiers tagged individual cDNA molecules. TCRdb redid the calling of the 5' RACE reads with MiXCR, one entry per CDR3 protein. This sample has 55,000 to 85,000 distinct CDR3 sequences, with approximately 14% found just once. Comments on this clonotype: Its target is unknown.

Study results and limitations: The matching step, a VDJdb search, favored anti-spike CD8 responses and missed private and CD4 specificities.

The source is an adult who was a healthcare worker with PCR-confirmed SARS-CoV-2 infection or an uninfected control (not recorded which). Input material: whole blood.

CDR3 nucleotides: TGTGCCAGCAGTTACGAATCCGGGCCCGCCTACGAGCAGTACTTC. Translating gives CASSYESGPAYEQYF. V usage is TRBV6-2 or TRBV6-3 and J usage is TRBJ2-7; D uncertain. The CDR3 is 15 residues long. Trimming cost V 2 bases and J 2 bases, with 13 bases left between them. Germline V gene sequence: CDR1 MNHEY, CDR2 SVGEGT.